This TCR beta chain was found in a study of blood T cell repertoires in COVID-19. Clones were sequenced by immunoSEQ multiplex PCR, and TCRdb holds only the in-frame ones, with some missing. The table shows about 110,000 clones, with approximately 78% occurring only once. The V end was cut by 5 bases, the J end by 4 bases, with 14 bases between. Germline V gene sequence: CDR1 LGHNT, CDR2 FRNRAP. This CDR3 contains 14 residues. The chain recombines TRBV12-5 with TRBJ2-5; a weak D match, TRBD2 (6 bases). The receptor's source is a man aged 65-85 years with acute or convalescent COVID-19. What was sequenced was peripheral blood. The CDR3 here is CASGLGEAGETQYF. The CDR3 DNA reads TGTGCTAGTGGTCTCGGGGAGGCGGGAGAGACCCAGTACTTC.